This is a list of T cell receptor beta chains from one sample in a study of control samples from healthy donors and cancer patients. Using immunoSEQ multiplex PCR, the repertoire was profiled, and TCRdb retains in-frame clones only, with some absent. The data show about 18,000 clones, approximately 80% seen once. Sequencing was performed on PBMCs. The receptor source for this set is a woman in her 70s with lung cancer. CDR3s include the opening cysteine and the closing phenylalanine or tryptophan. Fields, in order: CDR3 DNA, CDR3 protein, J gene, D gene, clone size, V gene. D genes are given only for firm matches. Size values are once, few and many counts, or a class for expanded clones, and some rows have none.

DNA: TGTGCCAGTAGGCCGACTAGCGGGAGGGCAGGAGAGACCCAGTACTTC
CDR3: CASRPTSGRAGETQYF
J: TRBJ2-5
D: TRBD2
size: -
V: TRBV19

DNA: TGTGCCAGCAGCTTGACCGGGACACAGAATGAAAAACTGTTTTTT
CDR3: CASSLTGTQNEKLFF
J: TRBJ1-4
D: -
size: -
V: TRBV9

DNA: TGTGCCAGCAGTGAAATAGGAAGAACACGGTCCTACAATGAGCAGTTCTTC
CDR3: CASSEIGRTRSYNEQFF
J: TRBJ2-1
D: -
size: once
V: TRBV6-1

DNA: TGCAGTGCTAGTCGCTATGAGGGGCCTAGCGGGACTGAGACCCAGTACTTC
CDR3: CSASRYEGPSGTETQYF
J: TRBJ2-5
D: TRBD2
size: few
V: TRBV20-1

DNA: TGTGCCAGCAGAGGGGGGAGGGCGAGGCACGAGCAGTACTTC
CDR3: CASRGGRARHEQYF
J: TRBJ2-7
D: -
size: -
V: TRBV11-3

DNA: TGTGCCTGGAGTGCCCTTCGAAGGGGACCTGAGAATGAAAAACTGTTTTTT
CDR3: CAWSALRRGPENEKLFF
J: TRBJ1-4
D: -
size: -
V: TRBV30

DNA: TGTGCCAGCAGCTCCCTAATAATAAGGGGACCTAGCACAGATACGCAGTATTTT
CDR3: CASSSLIIRGPSTDTQYF
J: TRBJ2-3
D: -
size: -
V: TRBV7-9

DNA: TGTGCCAGCTCATCCCAGGGGGGGATTGGCTATGGCTACACCTTC
CDR3: CASSSQGGIGYGYTF
J: TRBJ1-2
D: TRBD1
size: -
V: TRBV18

DNA: TGTGCCAGCAGCCGGGCGACTCAAGAAAACACCGGGGAGCTGTTTTTT
CDR3: CASSRATQENTGELFF
J: TRBJ2-2
D: -
size: -
V: TRBV5-8

DNA: TGCAGCGTAAGACAGGAAAATAGCAATCAGCCCCAGCATTTT
CDR3: CSVRQENSNQPQHF
J: TRBJ1-5
D: -
size: once
V: TRBV29-1